The clone carrying this TCR beta chain was seen ten or more times. This sample was taken from a study of T cells in Graves' hyperthyroidism and ophthalmopathy. Amplified TCR beta CDR3 regions came from RNA transcripts. With the HTBI primer set, the TCR CDR3 went through a first round of RT-PCR. TCRdb reprocessed the multiplex PCR reads via MiXCR and lists one record per CDR3 protein. The table shows under 350,000 distinct CDR3 sequences, with 21% occurring only once. The study defined stable Graves' hyperthyroidism as no ophthalmopathy progression within 18 months. The PBMCs were taken from approximately 11 ml of fresh peripheral blood. CDR3 length: 13 residues. J lost 6 bases, V lost 9 bases, and 7 bases had no gene match. Germline V gene sequence: CDR1 KGHDR, CDR2 SFDVKD.

Sample: blood. This TCR came from a woman aged 45-60 years with Graves' hyperthyroidism. The chain recombines TRBV24-1 with TRBJ1-2; 9 positions match TRBD1. The CDR3 loop is CATGRGQGHGYTF. DNA of the CDR3: TGTGCCACCGGAAGGGGACAGGGTCATGGCTACACCTTC.